This TCR beta chain was obtained from a study of cytomegalovirus exposure and HLA in healthy donors. Across the whole study: Earlier sequencing of some 190 million T cells yielded approximately 100 million unique TCR beta sequences. Points from the study as a whole: An analysis that was carried out later associated 16,000 or so TCR beta sequences with HLA alleles at 0.05 false discovery rate. The study labeled around 160 TCR beta chains cytomegalovirus-associated.

Regarding this clone: Its antigen is currently unknown.

Vbeta (60) and Jbeta (13) primers were used in the PCR. Libraries were prepared by immunoSEQ multiplex PCR; TCRdb keeps only in-frame clonotypes and omits some of them. Its clone listing holds 100,000 to 150,000 clones. The CDR3 contains 14 residues. Trimming cost V 6 bases and J 3 bases, with 13 bases left between them. Per the germline V gene, CDR1 is MDHEN and CDR2 is SYDVKM. The TCR comes from a man aged 18 to 30 in good health and CMV-seronegative. The rearrangement joins TRBV28 to TRBJ2-3; TRBD2 might be the D (6 bases). What was sequenced was PBMCs. The CDR3 DNA sequence: TGTGCCAGCAGCCGACTGGGGGGAACAGATACGCAGTATTTT. Amino acids: CASSRLGGTDTQYF. The variable domain in full, with the rest retrieved from reference TRBV28 and TRBJ2-3, is DVKVTQSSRYLVKRTGEKVFLECVQDMDHENMFWYRQDPGLGLRLIYFSYDVKMKEKGDIPEGYSVSREKKERFSLILESASTNQTSMYLCASSRLGGTDTQYFGPGTRLTVL.